This paragraph covers one TCR beta chain sequence. Germline CDR1 MNHEY, CDR2 SMNVEV (reference sequence). With 8 bases removed from V and 4 bases from J, the gap between germline ends came to 16 bases. The CDR3 totals 14 residues. Generated by immunoSEQ multiplex PCR, the TCRdb table keeps only in-frame clones and is missing some. The top ten hold more than 0.8% of the sample, which has 200,000 to 250,000 clones, roughly 91% seen once. This sample stems from a study of T cell responses to AZD1222 COVID-19 vaccine. The sequence was obtained from an adult in good health. This chain uses TRBV27 with TRBJ2-3; a weak D match, TRBD1 (6 bases). Sequencing was performed on peripheral blood, taken on day 0 of MenACWY control vaccination. CDR3 in amino acids: CASGGNARPDTQYF. CDR3 nucleotides: TGTGCCAGCGGGGGCAATGCTAGGCCAGATACGCAGTATTTT.